These T cell receptor beta chains were read from a single sample in a study of T cells after yellow fever vaccination. TCRdb reprocessed the 5' RACE reads with MiXCR, giving one entry per CDR3 protein. The sample lists 95,000 to 150,000 distinct CDR3 sequences; roughly 10% were seen once. The sample in question was CD8+ T cells sorted from PBMCs, obtained on the day of the yellow fever booster vaccination. The receptor set was obtained from a young man who received the YFV17D yellow fever vaccine. CDR3s include the opening cysteine and the closing phenylalanine or tryptophan. Each record gives: D gene, J gene, clone size, V gene, CDR3 protein, CDR3 DNA. A D gene is named only where the DNA matches it firmly. Only part of the rows carry a size: once, few, many, or a class if the clone is expanded.

TRBD2,TRBJ2-2,few,TRBV10-2,CASSRLAGDITGELFF,TGCGCCAGCAGTCGACTAGCGGGGGATATCACCGGGGAGCTGTTTTTT
-,TRBJ1-2,-,TRBV29-1,CSVGDRTGGYTF,TGCAGCGTCGGAGATCGGACCGGTGGCTACACCTTC
TRBD1,TRBJ2-2,-,TRBV6-5,CASSYFLDRTNTGELFF,TGTGCCAGCAGTTACTTCTTGGACAGGACCAACACCGGGGAGCTGTTTTTT
-,TRBJ2-4,few,TRBV6-1,CASSDRGLLAKNIQYF,TGTGCCAGCAGTGACAGGGGACTCCTAGCCAAAAACATTCAGTACTTC
-,TRBJ2-7,many,TRBV4-2,CASSQVEERIDEQYF,TGTGCCAGCAGCCAAGTTGAGGAAAGAATAGACGAGCAGTACTTC
TRBD1,TRBJ1-2,-,TRBV4-1,CASSQWTGALYGYNF,TGCGCCAGCAGCCAATGGACAGGGGCGCTCTATGGCTACAACTTC
-,TRBJ1-1,-,TRBV19,CASSILSQTYLNTEAFF,TGTGCCAGTAGTATACTCAGCCAGACTTACTTGAACACTGAAGCTTTCTTT
TRBD1,TRBJ2-7,few,TRBV6-5,CASSSPRQGAYEQYF,TGTGCCAGCAGTTCACCACGACAGGGGGCCTACGAGCAGTACTTC
-,TRBJ2-1,-,TRBV6-5,CASRGSSYNEQFF,TGTGCCAGCAGGGGGAGCTCCTACAATGAGCAGTTCTTC
-,TRBJ2-3,-,TRBV7-9,CASSPSGLGAFAMTSTDTQYF,TGTGCCAGCAGCCCCTCGGGACTCGGAGCTTTCGCGATGACTAGCACAGATACGCAGTATTTT
TRBD1,TRBJ1-4,-,TRBV29-1,CSVEGQPGVVDEKLFF,TGCAGCGTTGAGGGACAGCCCGGGGTTGTTGATGAAAAACTGTTTTTT
-,TRBJ1-2,-,TRBV25-1,CASSPWTVSNGYTF,TGTGCCAGCAGTCCCTGGACAGTTAGCAATGGCTACACCTTC
-,TRBJ2-1,few,TRBV7-2,CASSLAHPNEQFF,TGTGCCAGCAGCTTAGCCCATCCCAATGAGCAGTTCTTC
TRBD1,TRBJ2-5,few,TRBV20-1,CSARPHIGWQGAGETQYF,TGCAGTGCTAGACCACACATTGGGTGGCAGGGGGCGGGGGAGACCCAGTACTTC
-,TRBJ1-1,many,TRBV7-8,CASSTGTEAFF,TGTGCCAGCAGCACAGGCACTGAAGCTTTCTTT
-,TRBJ1-2,few,TRBV19,CASSEEVASYGYTF,TGTGCCAGTAGCGAGGAGGTCGCATCCTATGGCTACACCTTC
-,TRBJ2-7,many,TRBV6-2/TRBV6-3,CASSPAYEQYF,TGTGCCAGCAGTCCCGCGTACGAGCAGTACTTC
-,TRBJ2-1,many,TRBV7-2,CASTPSSSGEQFF,TGTGCCAGCACCCCATCCAGCTCCGGTGAGCAGTTCTTC
-,TRBJ2-2,many,TRBV4-3,CASSQDTIWGGATGELFF,TGCGCCAGCAGCCAAGATACCATCTGGGGGGGGGCAACCGGGGAGCTGTTTTTT
TRBD2,TRBJ2-4,-,TRBV27,CASSRGSLENIQYF,TGTGCCAGCAGTCGCGGGAGTCTGGAAAACATTCAGTACTTC
-,TRBJ1-2,few,TRBV6-5,CASSYSSNYGYTF,TGTGCCAGCAGTTACTCCTCGAACTATGGCTACACCTTC
-,TRBJ1-5,many,TRBV4-1,CASSLGRGNQPQHF,TGCGCCAGCAGCCTCGGACGGGGGAATCAGCCCCAGCATTTT
TRBD2,TRBJ2-3,-,TRBV6-5,CASSYGLVNPDTQYF,TGTGCCAGCAGTTACGGACTAGTCAATCCAGATACGCAGTATTTT
-,TRBJ2-2,few,TRBV12-3/TRBV12-4,CASSLVFLTNTGELFF,TGTGCCAGCAGTTTAGTTTTCCTTACAAACACCGGGGAGCTGTTTTTT
TRBD2,TRBJ2-4,-,TRBV13,CASSLGTSGADF,TGTGCCAGCAGCTTAGGTACTAGCGGGGCGGACTTC
-,TRBJ2-2,-,TRBV24-1,CATSVPSGTGELFF,TGTGCCACCAGTGTTCCGTCGGGAACCGGGGAGCTGTTTTTT
-,TRBJ2-3,many,TRBV29-1,CSVEDWKVADTQYF,TGCAGCGTTGAAGATTGGAAAGTGGCAGATACGCAGTATTTT
-,TRBJ2-1,-,TRBV4-1,CASSQPGTGPNEQFF,TGCGCCAGCAGCCAGCCCGGGACTGGTCCCAATGAGCAGTTCTTC
TRBD1,TRBJ1-3,-,TRBV6-5,CASSYRQGYRGNTIYF,TGTGCCAGCAGTTACAGACAGGGGTACAGGGGAAACACCATATATTTT
TRBD1,TRBJ1-6,-,TRBV13,CASSLGTGETPLHF,TGTGCCAGTAGCTTAGGGACAGGGGAAACGCCCCTCCACTTT
-,TRBJ1-2,-,TRBV7-9,CASSLGGINYGYTF,TGTGCCAGCAGCTTAGGTGGCATTAACTATGGCTACACCTTC
-,TRBJ1-3,-,TRBV12-3/TRBV12-4,CASSRQASGNTIYF,TGTGCCAGCAGCCGACAGGCCTCTGGAAACACCATATATTTT
-,TRBJ2-2,few,TRBV25-1,CASYAGGSGELFF,TGTGCCAGCTACGCCGGCGGGTCCGGGGAGCTGTTTTTT
TRBD2,TRBJ2-5,few,TRBV7-9,CASQRGRAQYF,TGTGCCAGCCAGCGGGGGAGGGCCCAGTACTTC
TRBD2,TRBJ2-5,many,TRBV4-3,CASSQDGGLAGNQETQYF,TGCGCCAGCAGCCAAGATGGAGGCCTAGCGGGGAACCAAGAGACCCAGTACTTC
TRBD1,TRBJ2-1,few,TRBV12-3/TRBV12-4,CASSSRTGVLVDEQFF,TGTGCCAGCAGTTCCCGGACAGGGGTTTTAGTGGATGAGCAGTTCTTC
-,TRBJ1-5,few,TRBV6-2/TRBV6-3,CASSYSSPNQPQHF,TGTGCCAGCAGTTACTCATCCCCTAATCAGCCCCAGCATTTT
TRBD1,TRBJ1-1,-,TRBV5-1,CASSAKGGLFEAFF,TGCGCCAGCAGCGCCAAAGGGGGCTTGTTTGAAGCTTTCTTT
-,TRBJ2-6,many,TRBV29-1,CSVDDLSGANVLTF,TGCAGCGTTGATGACCTCTCTGGGGCCAACGTCCTGACTTTC
TRBD2,TRBJ2-5,few,TRBV11-2,CASSSQTSGGAKETQYF,TGTGCCAGCAGCTCCCAGACTAGCGGGGGGGCCAAGGAGACCCAGTACTTC
-,TRBJ1-2,few,TRBV20-1,CSAPPDVEAGYTF,TGCAGTGCTCCCCCAGACGTTGAGGCTGGCTACACCTTC
-,TRBJ2-3,once,TRBV15,CATSRSIAEYTDTQYF,TGTGCCACCAGCAGATCGATAGCGGAGTACACAGATACGCAGTATTTT
TRBD2,TRBJ2-3,few,TRBV7-2,CASSPRTSGTDTQYF,TGTGCCAGCAGCCCGAGGACTAGCGGCACAGATACGCAGTATTTT
TRBD2,TRBJ2-2,few,TRBV6-5,CATDGSGLAGGPGGELFF,TGTGCCACGGATGGTTCTGGGCTAGCGGGGGGGCCCGGCGGGGAGCTGTTTTTT
TRBD1,TRBJ1-1,few,TRBV15,CATSREPARTGVPEAFF,TGTGCCACCAGCAGAGAACCCGCCCGGACAGGGGTCCCTGAAGCTTTCTTT